This is a list of T cell receptor beta chains from one sample in a study of OX40 agonist ivuxolimab in advanced cancers. The repertoire was sequenced with immunoSEQ multiplex PCR; TCRdb's copy has only in-frame clones and lacks some. Here the sample spans 66,000 or so clones, around 85% being singletons. The input for sequencing was CD4+ or CD8+ T cells sorted from blood, taken in a trial of the OX40 agonist ivuxolimab. The receptors derive from an adult with an advanced solid tumor such as melanoma, head and neck, liver or kidney cancer. Both conserved end residues are part of each CDR3. Fields, in order: D gene, CDR3 length, J gene, V gene, clone size, CDR3 protein, CDR3 DNA. A D gene is named only where the DNA matches it firmly. Some rows mark clone size as missing; the rest say once, few, many or name a class of expanded clone.

D: -
length: 14
J: TRBJ1-5
V: TRBV7-9
size: -
CDR3: CASRATGSNQPQHF
DNA: TGTGCCAGCAGGGCGACGGGTAGCAATCAGCCCCAGCATTTT

D: -
length: 15
J: TRBJ2-5
V: TRBV19
size: -
CDR3: CASSIKPQGVETQYF
DNA: TGTGCCAGTAGTATTAAGCCACAGGGCGTTGAGACCCAGTACTTC

D: -
length: 15
J: TRBJ1-3
V: TRBV7-6
size: -
CDR3: CASSLDGTAGNTIYF
DNA: TGTGCCAGCAGCTTAGACGGGACGGCTGGAAACACCATATATTTT

D: TRBD2
length: 14
J: TRBJ2-7
V: TRBV5-8
size: -
CDR3: CASSWTSGKGEQYF
DNA: TGTGCCAGCAGCTGGACTAGCGGGAAGGGCGAGCAGTACTTC

D: -
length: 13
J: TRBJ2-2
V: TRBV7-8
size: -
CDR3: CASSLQAHGELFF
DNA: TGTGCCAGCAGCCTACAGGCGCACGGGGAGCTGTTTTTT

D: -
length: 12
J: TRBJ2-3
V: TRBV7-2
size: -
CDR3: CASSNWRDTQYF
DNA: TGTGCCAGCAGTAACTGGCGGGATACGCAGTATTTT

D: -
length: 13
J: TRBJ2-3
V: TRBV5-1
size: -
CDR3: CASSRYSTDTQYF
DNA: TGCGCCAGCAGCAGGTACAGCACAGATACGCAGTATTTT

D: -
length: 13
J: TRBJ2-7
V: TRBV29-1
size: -
CDR3: CNCGSVRAYEQYF
DNA: TGCAACTGTGGGTCCGTGAGGGCCTACGAGCAGTACTTC

D: -
length: 15
J: TRBJ1-5
V: TRBV2
size: -
CDR3: CASSERQGIFQPQHF
DNA: TGTGCCAGCAGTGAACGGCAGGGTATATTTCAGCCCCAGCATTTT

D: -
length: 15
J: TRBJ2-1
V: TRBV7-3
size: -
CDR3: CASSHKGGSYNEQFF
DNA: TGTGCCAGCAGCCACAAGGGCGGCTCCTACAATGAGCAGTTCTTC

D: -
length: 12
J: TRBJ1-5
V: TRBV27
size: -
CDR3: CASSFWGQPQHF
DNA: TGTGCCAGCAGTTTCTGGGGTCAGCCCCAGCATTTT

D: -
length: 14
J: TRBJ2-3
V: TRBV5-1
size: -
CDR3: CASSLEGGSDTQYF
DNA: TGCGCCAGCAGCTTGGAGGGTGGCTCTGATACGCAGTATTTT

D: -
length: 16
J: TRBJ2-3
V: TRBV5-4
size: few
CDR3: CASSPRSVGTTDTQYF
DNA: TGTGCCAGCAGCCCAAGGTCGGTTGGGACTACAGATACGCAGTATTTT

D: TRBD2
length: 16
J: TRBJ2-1
V: TRBV19
size: -
CDR3: CASSLTGGTFYNEQFF
DNA: TGTGCCAGTAGTCTTACCGGGGGGACCTTCTACAATGAGCAGTTCTTC

D: TRBD2
length: 15
J: TRBJ2-1
V: TRBV9
size: -
CDR3: CASSVGAGAYNEQFF
DNA: TGTGCCAGCAGCGTAGGGGCGGGAGCTTACAATGAGCAGTTCTTC

D: TRBD1
length: 17
J: TRBJ1-2
V: TRBV5-1
size: -
CDR3: CASSKTGVDQYNYGYTF
DNA: TGCGCCAGCAGCAAAACAGGGGTGGACCAATACAACTATGGCTACACCTTC

D: TRBD1
length: 15
J: TRBJ2-4
V: TRBV18
size: -
CDR3: CASSWGQPRANIQYF
DNA: TGTGCCAGCTCCTGGGGACAGCCGAGGGCCAACATTCAGTACTTC

D: TRBD1
length: 15
J: TRBJ1-4
V: TRBV18
size: -
CDR3: CASSNQQGGAEKLFF
DNA: TGTGCCAGCTCAAATCAACAGGGGGGTGCTGAAAAACTGTTTTTT

D: -
length: 13
J: TRBJ2-3
V: TRBV4-3
size: once
CDR3: CASSSTGPDTQYF
DNA: TGCGCCAGCAGCTCAACGGGCCCAGATACGCAGTATTTT

D: -
length: 15
J: TRBJ2-5
V: TRBV2
size: -
CDR3: CASVLYLGIQETQYF
DNA: TGTGCCAGCGTGTTATATCTGGGGATTCAAGAGACCCAGTACTTC

D: -
length: 15
J: TRBJ2-7
V: TRBV5-6
size: -
CDR3: CASSFWTVISYEQYF
DNA: TGTGCCAGCAGCTTCTGGACAGTGATTTCTTACGAGCAGTACTTC

D: TRBD1
length: 15
J: TRBJ1-2
V: TRBV4-2
size: -
CDR3: CASSQEDRTNYGYTF
DNA: TGTGCCAGCAGCCAAGAGGACAGGACCAACTATGGCTACACCTTC

D: -
length: 14
J: TRBJ1-6
V: TRBV19
size: -
CDR3: CASSIGGMNSPLHF
DNA: TGTGCCAGTAGTATCGGGGGGATGAATTCACCCCTCCACTTT

D: -
length: 13
J: TRBJ2-4
V: TRBV5-1
size: -
CDR3: CASSSREGDIQYF
DNA: TGCGCCAGCAGCTCAAGAGAGGGGGACATTCAGTACTTC

D: -
length: 13
J: TRBJ1-5
V: TRBV19
size: -
CDR3: CASNGQGNQPQHF
DNA: TGTGCCAGTAACGGGCAGGGGAATCAGCCCCAGCATTTT

D: -
length: 17
J: TRBJ2-2
V: TRBV29-1
size: -
CDR3: CSVVFAAGNIKAGELFF
DNA: TGCAGCGTTGTATTTGCGGCGGGAAACATTAAGGCCGGGGAGCTGTTTTTT

D: TRBD1
length: 13
J: TRBJ1-1
V: TRBV2
size: -
CDR3: CASTGRGFTEAFF
DNA: TGTGCCAGCACTGGCAGGGGGTTCACTGAAGCTTTCTTT

D: -
length: 14
J: TRBJ2-1
V: TRBV7-3
size: -
CDR3: CASSLSPLRNEQFF
DNA: TGTGCCAGCAGCTTATCCCCCTTACGGAATGAGCAGTTCTTC

D: TRBD1
length: 17
J: TRBJ1-2
V: TRBV11-2
size: -
CDR3: CASSFSNPGQGTYGYTF
DNA: TGTGCCAGCAGCTTTAGTAATCCAGGACAGGGGACATATGGCTACACCTTC

D: -
length: 14
J: TRBJ1-2
V: TRBV5-6
size: -
CDR3: CASLPGRINYGYTF
DNA: TGTGCCAGTTTGCCGGGACGGATTAACTATGGCTACACCTTC

D: -
length: 15
J: TRBJ2-5
V: TRBV4-3
size: -
CDR3: CASSQVLGVMETQYF
DNA: TGCGCCAGCAGCCAAGTACTGGGGGTGATGGAGACCCAGTACTTC